These T cell receptor beta chains were read from a single sample in a study of T cells in Graves' hyperthyroidism and ophthalmopathy. TCRdb used MiXCR to reprocess the multiplex PCR reads, holding one entry per CDR3 protein. This table holds about 400,000 distinct CDR3 sequences, approximately 15% found once. The sample consisted of blood. The origin of the receptors is a woman younger than 35 with Graves' hyperthyroidism. The CDR3 runs from the conserved cysteine through the conserved F or W. The D gene is left open where the match is weak. Only part of the rows carry a size: once, few, many, or a class if the clone is expanded.

>many|11|TRBV18|TRBJ2-7|.
TGTGCCAGCTCCCACCGGGGCGAGCAGTACTTC
CASSHRGEQYF
>.|12|TRBV27|TRBJ2-1|.
TGTGCCAGCAGTTCACCCCCGGGGCAGCAGTTCTTC
CASSSPPGQQFF
>many|16|TRBV20-1|TRBJ2-3|TRBD2
TGCAGTGCCCCCCCTACTAGCGGTAGATCCACAGATACGCAGTATTTT
CSAPPTSGRSTDTQYF
>many|14|TRBV12-3/TRBV12-4|TRBJ1-6|.
TGTGCCAGCAGTTTAGTGGGTGGGAATTCACCCCTCCACTTT
CASSLVGGNSPLHF
>.|18|TRBV2|TRBJ2-3|TRBD1
TGTGCCAGCAGTGAAGCCCGGGCGGGTACAGGGGGAACAGATACGCAGTATTTT
CASSEARAGTGGTDTQYF
>.|15|TRBV29-1|TRBJ2-2|TRBD1
TGCAGCGTGGGCCCGGGACAGGCGAACACCGGGGAGCTGTTTTTT
CSVGPGQANTGELFF
>many|20|TRBV27|TRBJ2-2|TRBD1
TGTGCCAGCAGTTCGTCACAGGGGGCTGGTTTTTGGTACCTGACCGGGGAGCTGTTTTTT
CASSSSQGAGFWYLTGELFF
>few|14|TRBV6-8|TRBJ2-1|TRBD2
TGTGCCAGCAGTTACGCGGGGGAGCGGAATGAGCAGTTCTTC
CASSYAGERNEQFF
>many|15|TRBV28|TRBJ1-2|TRBD1
TGTGCCAGCAGTAAAGGACAGGGGGCGGGCTATGGCTACACCTTC
CASSKGQGAGYGYTF
>many|16|TRBV28|TRBJ2-3|.
TGTGCCAGCTCCTCAAATCGCGGGGTCTACACAGATACGCAGTATTTT
CASSSNRGVYTDTQYF
>many|13|TRBV20-1|TRBJ2-1|.
TGCAGTGCTTCCAAATTTAGCGACAATGAGCAGTTCTTC
CSASKFSDNEQFF
>many|15|TRBV6-1|TRBJ2-3|TRBD2
TGTGCCAGTACGATAGCGGGTGCTAGCACAGATACGCAGTATTTT
CASTIAGASTDTQYF
>many|15|TRBV10-2|TRBJ1-1|.
TGCGCCAGCAGTGAACTAGGGGCCGGAAACACTGAAGCTTTCTTT
CASSELGAGNTEAFF
>.|13|TRBV6-1|TRBJ1-6|TRBD1
TGTGCCAGCAGAAGGACAGGGGATTCACCCCTCCACTTT
CASRRTGDSPLHF
>.|14|TRBV13|TRBJ1-6|TRBD1
TGTGCCAGCAGCGTGGACAGGGCCAATTCACCCCTCCACTTT
CASSVDRANSPLHF
>many|11|TRBV3-1|TRBJ1-4|.
TGTGCCAGCAGCTATAATGAAAAACTGTTTTTT
CASSYNEKLFF
>many|15|TRBV18|TRBJ1-1|.
TGTGCCAGCTCACCCCAGGGGCGCGATCACACTGAAGCTTTCTTT
CASSPQGRDHTEAFF
>few|14|TRBV20-1|TRBJ1-4|TRBD1
TGCAGTGGAGAAAACAGGGGGCTGAGTGAAAAACTGTTTTTT
CSGENRGLSEKLFF
>many|16|TRBV10-3|TRBJ1-1|.
TGTGCCATCAGAACTTACGGCACAGCGGACAACACTGAAGCTTTCTTT
CAIRTYGTADNTEAFF
>many|15|TRBV18|TRBJ1-1|.
TGTGCCAGCTCACCCTCCTTGGATCTAAACACTGAAGCTTTCTTT
CASSPSLDLNTEAFF
>many|18|TRBV20-1|TRBJ2-1|TRBD2
TGCAGTGCTAGAGAGGATTGGGCTAGCGGTAGCTCCTACAATGAGCAGTTCTTC
CSAREDWASGSSYNEQFF
>many|15|TRBV7-6|TRBJ2-3|.
TGTGCCAGCAGCTTCCGGTTGGAGGCCACAGATACGCAGTATTTT
CASSFRLEATDTQYF
>few|15|TRBV5-6|TRBJ2-1|TRBD2
TGTGCCAGCAGCTTGACTAGCGGGAGGCACAATGAGCAGTTCTTC
CASSLTSGRHNEQFF
>few|16|TRBV28|TRBJ2-6|TRBD1
TGTGCCAGCAGTCCCGGGGACAGCTCTGGGGCCAACGTCCTGACTTTC
CASSPGDSSGANVLTF
>many|16|TRBV28|TRBJ2-5|.
TGTGCCAGCAGTTTACCCCGGGGAGGCGGCCGGGAGACCCAGTACTTC
CASSLPRGGGRETQYF
>.|14|TRBV20-1|TRBJ1-2|TRBD1
TGCAGTGCTAGAAAGACAGGGCGATTTGGTGGCTACACCTTC
CSARKTGRFGGYTF
>few|14|TRBV9|TRBJ1-1|TRBD1
TGTGCCAGCAGCGCCGCCGACAGGGGCCCTGAAGCTTTCTTT
CASSAADRGPEAFF
>many|13|TRBV7-9|TRBJ2-1|TRBD1
TGTGCCAGCAGCTCTACTGGCGGGACAGGCCAGTTCTTC
CASSSTGGTGQFF
>.|14|TRBV5-1|TRBJ2-3|.
TGCGCCAGCAGCTTGGGGAAAAACACAGATACGCAGTATTTT
CASSLGKNTDTQYF
>many|15|TRBV6-1|TRBJ2-2|.
TGTGCCAGCAGGGTGACTAGGGAGAACACCGGGGAGCTGTTTTTT
CASRVTRENTGELFF
>many|13|TRBV2|TRBJ1-5|.
TGTGCCAGCACTCATCAGGAGAATCAGCCCCAGCATTTT
CASTHQENQPQHF
>.|16|TRBV28|TRBJ2-5|.
TGTGCCAGCAGTACAAACCCGGGACGTTGGGAAGAGGCCCAGTACTTC
CASSTNPGRWEEAQYF
>.|14|TRBV11-2|TRBJ2-7|.
TGTGCCAGCCGTCGGGGGATACGGTCCTACGAGCAGTACTTC
CASRRGIRSYEQYF
>.|15|TRBV7-9|TRBJ2-1|TRBD2
TGTGCCGGCACCTCCACGGGACTAGCGGGAGTCGGGCAGTTCTTC
CAGTSTGLAGVGQFF
>.|14|TRBV19|TRBJ1-5|.
TGTGCCAGTAGTATAGGTAATAGCAATCAGCCCCAGCATTTT
CASSIGNSNQPQHF
>.|14|TRBV6-4|TRBJ2-2|TRBD2
TGTGCCAGCGGGAGCGGGACGGGCACCGGGGAGCTGTTTTTT
CASGSGTGTGELFF
>many|15|TRBV28|TRBJ1-5|.
TGTGCCAGCAGTTTGGGGGGGCTCGAAAATCAGCCCCAGCATTTT
CASSLGGLENQPQHF
>.|11|TRBV11-2|TRBJ2-1|.
TGTGCCAGCAGCGCCCTCAATGAGCAGTTCTTC
CASSALNEQFF
>many|12|TRBV6-1|TRBJ1-5|.
TGTGCCAGCAGTGAACACAATCAGCCCCAGCATTTT
CASSEHNQPQHF
>few|13|TRBV5-1|TRBJ2-5|TRBD1
TGCGCCAGCGATGGGACAGGCCCGACCCCATTGTACTTC
CASDGTGPTPLYF
>.|13|TRBV10-3|TRBJ2-7|TRBD2
TGTGCCACCATAGCGGGAGCCTCCTACGAGCAGTACTTC
CATIAGASYEQYF
>many|14|TRBV2|TRBJ1-5|.
TGTGCCAGCAGTGAAGGGGCAGTAAATCAGCCCCAGCATTTT
CASSEGAVNQPQHF
>.|11|TRBV20-1|TRBJ1-1|.
TGCAGTGCCCGAGAGGGGGGGGCCGCTTTCTTT
CSAREGGAAFF
>.|16|TRBV7-8|TRBJ2-5|TRBD2
TGTGCCAGCGCGGGGGGGGGGAGAACAGGGTCGCTGACCCAGTACTTC
CASAGGGRTGSLTQYF
>few|12|TRBV6-1|TRBJ1-1|.
TGTGCCAGCAGTAGCGGACAGCTTGCAGCTTTCTTT
CASSSGQLAAFF
>few|14|TRBV25-1|TRBJ2-1|.
TGTGCCAGCAGTGAATATGCAACTTACAATGAGCAGTTCTTC
CASSEYATYNEQFF
>.|14|TRBV19|TRBJ2-1|TRBD1
TGTGCCAGTAGGAGGGGGCGTGACTACAATGAGCAGTTCTTC
CASRRGRDYNEQFF
>few|15|TRBV5-1|TRBJ2-1|TRBD2
TGCGCCAGCAATCCTAGCGGGAGTGGCAACAATGAGCAGTTCTTC
CASNPSGSGNNEQFF
>many|16|TRBV9|TRBJ2-3|TRBD2
TGTGCCAGCAGCGCCGGCGGGACTACCTTCACAGATACGCAGTATTTT
CASSAGGTTFTDTQYF
>many|15|TRBV7-3|TRBJ2-1|.
TGTGCCAGCAGCTTGGAGGGGAGATCCTACAATGAGCAGTTCTTC
CASSLEGRSYNEQFF
>many|15|TRBV29-1|TRBJ1-1|.
TGCAGCGTTCCGATCCTGGCGGGGGCGTCGACTGAAGCTTTCTTT
CSVPILAGASTEAFF
>.|16|TRBV6-6|TRBJ2-1|TRBD2
TGTGCCAGCAGTTACTCGAGTGGGACTAGGGGCCTGTCGCAGTTCTTC
CASSYSSGTRGLSQFF
>.|15|TRBV12-3/TRBV12-4|TRBJ1-4|.
TGTGCCAGCAGTCGAAAACCCTTGGCTAATGAAAAACTGTTTTTT
CASSRKPLANEKLFF
>few|14|TRBV6-5|TRBJ1-1|TRBD1
TGTGCCAGCAGTTACAGACAGGGGAACACTGAAGCTTTCTTT
CASSYRQGNTEAFF
>once|16|TRBV6-4|TRBJ2-2|.
TGTGCCAGCAGCCCCGCGGCTAGCGTGAGCACCGGGGAGCTGTTTTTT
CASSPAASVSTGELFF
>few|14|TRBV5-4|TRBJ2-7|.
TGTGCCAGCAGCCCCGGCGGGCCTGTGGGGGAGCAGTACTTC
CASSPGGPVGEQYF
>once|12|TRBV12-5|TRBJ2-5|.
TGTGCTAGTGGTTCCCCGGACGAGACCCAGTACTTC
CASGSPDETQYF
>many|13|TRBV6-2/TRBV6-3|TRBJ1-5|.
TGTGCCAGCAGCCAGGAACGCAATCAGCCCCAGCATTTT
CASSQERNQPQHF
>many|14|TRBV7-9|TRBJ2-3|TRBD1
TGTGCCAGCAGCCCGGACAGGACAACAGATACGCAGTATTTT
CASSPDRTTDTQYF
>many|13|TRBV3-1|TRBJ2-1|.
TGTGCCAGCAGCCAAGCCTTAGTCGGTGAGCAGTTCTTC
CASSQALVGEQFF